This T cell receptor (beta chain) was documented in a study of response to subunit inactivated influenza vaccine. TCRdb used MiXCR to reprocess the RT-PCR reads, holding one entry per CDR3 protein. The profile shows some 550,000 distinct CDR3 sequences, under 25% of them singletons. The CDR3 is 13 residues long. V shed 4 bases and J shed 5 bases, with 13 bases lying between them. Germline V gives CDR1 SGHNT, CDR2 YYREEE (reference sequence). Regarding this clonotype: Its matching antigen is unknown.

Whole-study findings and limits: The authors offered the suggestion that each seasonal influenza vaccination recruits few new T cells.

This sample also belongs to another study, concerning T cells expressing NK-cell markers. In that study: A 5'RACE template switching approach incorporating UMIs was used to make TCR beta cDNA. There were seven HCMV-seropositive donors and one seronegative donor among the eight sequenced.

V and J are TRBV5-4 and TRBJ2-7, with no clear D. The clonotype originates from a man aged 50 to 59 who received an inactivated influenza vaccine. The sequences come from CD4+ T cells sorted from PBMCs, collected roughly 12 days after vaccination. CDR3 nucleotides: TGTGCCAGCAGCCGGGCTGTGGGGAACGAGCAGTACTTC. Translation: CASSRAVGNEQYF.